The text below deals with one T cell receptor beta chain. Antigen unknown. This sample is drawn from a study of CD8 T cells in Susac syndrome. Study-wide context: Patients with Susac syndrome were therapy-naive, on corticosteroids, or on intravenous immunoglobulin alone at blood draw. Findings and limits, study-wide: When the CD4+ T cell repertoires of patients with Susac syndrome were examined, they did not show any clonal expansion.

The CDR3 is made up of 14 amino acids. V was trimmed by 1 base and J by 2 bases, leaving 7 bases between them. Germline V gene lookup returns CDR1 SGDLS and CDR2 YYNGEE. Random-hexamer reverse transcription was applied to roughly 0.5 to 1 ug RNA. Multiplex immunoSEQ PCR targeted 54 Vbeta and 13 Jbeta TCR beta segments. One entry per CDR3 protein, called by TCRdb with MiXCR from the immunoSEQ multiplex PCR reads. The data show under 200,000 distinct CDR3 sequences, 95% to 96% seen once. The chain is built from TRBV9 and TRBJ2-1; possibly TRBD1 or TRBD2 for D (6 bases each). Input material: CD4+ T cells from PBMCs. The TCR was taken from a human donor with Susac syndrome. The CDR3, as DNA: TGTGCCAGCAGCGTAAGGGGGGCCTACAATGAGCAGTTCTTC. Residues: CASSVRGAYNEQFF.